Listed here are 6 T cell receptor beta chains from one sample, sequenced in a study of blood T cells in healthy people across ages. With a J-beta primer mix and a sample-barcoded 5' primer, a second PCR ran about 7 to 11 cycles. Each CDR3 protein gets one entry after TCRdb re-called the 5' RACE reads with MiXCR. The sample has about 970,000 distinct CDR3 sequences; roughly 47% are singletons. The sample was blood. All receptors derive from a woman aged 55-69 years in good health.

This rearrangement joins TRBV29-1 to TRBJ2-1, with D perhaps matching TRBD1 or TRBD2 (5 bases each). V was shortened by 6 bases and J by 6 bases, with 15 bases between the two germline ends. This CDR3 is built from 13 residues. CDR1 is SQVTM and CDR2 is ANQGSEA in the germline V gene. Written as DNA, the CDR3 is TGCAGCGTCCGGGACGTCAAGTTCAATGAGCAGTTCTTC. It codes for CSVRDVKFNEQFF.

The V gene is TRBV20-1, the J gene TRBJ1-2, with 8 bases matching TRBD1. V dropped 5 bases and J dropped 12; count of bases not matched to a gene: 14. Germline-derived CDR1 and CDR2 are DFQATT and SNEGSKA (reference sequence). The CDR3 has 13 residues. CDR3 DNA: TGCAGTGCTCGTGGGACAGGTTACGGCGGCCACACCTTC. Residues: CSARGTGYGGHTF.

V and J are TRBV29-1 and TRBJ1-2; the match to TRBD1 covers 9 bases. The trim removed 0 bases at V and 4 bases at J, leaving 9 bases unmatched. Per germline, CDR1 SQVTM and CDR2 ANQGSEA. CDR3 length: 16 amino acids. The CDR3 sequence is CSVEDPGTGMLYGYTF. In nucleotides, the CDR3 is TGCAGCGTTGAAGATCCGGGGACAGGGATGCTCTATGGCTACACCTTC. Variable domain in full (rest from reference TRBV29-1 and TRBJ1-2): SAVISQKPSRDICQRGTSLTIQCQVDSQVTMMFWYRQQPGQSLTLIATANQGSEATYESGFVIDKFPISRPNLTFSTLTVSNMSPEDSSIYLCSVEDPGTGMLYGYTFGSGTRLTVV.

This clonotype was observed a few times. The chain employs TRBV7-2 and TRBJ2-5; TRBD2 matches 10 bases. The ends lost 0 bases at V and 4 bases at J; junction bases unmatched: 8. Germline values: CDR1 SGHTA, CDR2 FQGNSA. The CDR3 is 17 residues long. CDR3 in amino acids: CASSLAGSGGMGETQYF. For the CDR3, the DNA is TGTGCCAGCAGCTTAGCGGGTAGCGGGGGGATGGGAGAGACCCAGTACTTC.

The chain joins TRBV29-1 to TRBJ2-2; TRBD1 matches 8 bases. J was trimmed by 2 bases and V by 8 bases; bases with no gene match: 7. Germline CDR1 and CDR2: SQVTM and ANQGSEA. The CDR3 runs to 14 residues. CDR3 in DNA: TGCAGCACCCGGACAGGGACCAACACCGGGGAGCTGTTTTTT. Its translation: CSTRTGTNTGELFF.

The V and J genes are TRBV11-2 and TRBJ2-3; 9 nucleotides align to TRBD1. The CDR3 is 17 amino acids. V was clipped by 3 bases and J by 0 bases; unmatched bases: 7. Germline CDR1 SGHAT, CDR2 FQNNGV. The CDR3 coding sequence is TGTGCCAGCAGCTTCGGGGGACAGGGAACTAGCACAGATACGCAGTATTTT. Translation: CASSFGGQGTSTDTQYF.